These T cell receptor beta chains were read from a single sample in a study of cytomegalovirus exposure and HLA in healthy donors. Method: immunoSEQ multiplex PCR; TCRdb's copy keeps in-frame clones and lacks some. Among about 140,000 clones, around 65% were seen once, and the ten largest hold around 1.9%. Sequenced material: PBMCs. The receptors were sampled from a male donor in good health and CMV-seronegative. Each CDR3 is given with its conserved first and last residue. D genes are given only for firm matches. For some rows the clone size is stated as once, few or many, or as a class when expanded; others skip it.

>TRBV5-5|NA|TRBD2|15|TRBJ2-3
TGTGCCAGCAGCTTGGGACTAGCGAAGACAGATACGCAGTATTTT
CASSLGLAKTDTQYF
>TRBV7-6|NA|TRBD2|14|TRBJ2-5
TGTGCCAGCAGCTTAGATGCAGCGGGGAGGACCCAGTACTTC
CASSLDAAGRTQYF
>TRBV19|NA|TRBD1|18|TRBJ1-2
TGTGCCAGTAGTATACCCCCCTTCAGGGGGATGGGGAACTATGGCTACACCTTC
CASSIPPFRGMGNYGYTF
>TRBV28|NA|TRBD2|18|TRBJ2-2
TGTGCCAGCAGCTCCCCCTGGGTAGCGGGGCCGAACACCGGGGAGCTGTTTTTT
CASSSPWVAGPNTGELFF
>TRBV7-7|NA|TRBD1|15|TRBJ2-2
TGTGCCAGCAGCCGGACAGGGGCGAACACCGGGGAGCTGTTTTTT
CASSRTGANTGELFF
>TRBV14|NA|TRBD1|15|TRBJ2-7
TGTGCCAGCAGCCATGCCGGGACAGGGGGTTACGAGCAGTACTTC
CASSHAGTGGYEQYF
>TRBV5-5|NA|NA|16|TRBJ1-2
TGTGCCCGCAGCGGCGGGGGGGGCGAAGTACTCTATGGCTACACCTTC
CARSGGGGEVLYGYTF
>TRBV14|few|NA|14|TRBJ2-7
TGTGCCAGCAGCCAAGAGGGCCCTACCCGCGAGCAGTACTTC
CASSQEGPTREQYF
>TRBV9|NA|NA|12|TRBJ1-6
TGTGCCAGCAGCGCCCCGAGTTCACCCCTCCACTTT
CASSAPSSPLHF
>TRBV4-1|NA|TRBD1|16|TRBJ1-5
TGCGCCAGCAGCCAGGCGGCCCGGACAGGGAATCAGCCCCAGCATTTT
CASSQAARTGNQPQHF
>TRBV6-1|NA|NA|17|TRBJ1-4
TGTGCCAGCAGTCAAGACCGAGCGGTTGCAACTAATGAAAAACTGTTTTTT
CASSQDRAVATNEKLFF
>TRBV9|NA|NA|13|TRBJ1-1
TGTGCCAGCAGCGTTCACGAGCGCGGTGAAGCTTTCTTT
CASSVHERGEAFF
>TRBV11-2|NA|TRBD1|15|TRBJ1-2
TGTGCCAGCAGCTTAGCCCCGGGACAGAACTATGGCTACACCTTC
CASSLAPGQNYGYTF
>TRBV28|NA|TRBD1|15|TRBJ2-7
TGTGCCAGCAGTCCCCTCGACAGGGCAACCTACGAGCAGTACTTC
CASSPLDRATYEQYF
>TRBV29-1|NA|NA|15|TRBJ2-4
TGCAGCGTGCAGGGACCATTCGGGGGAAAAAACATTCAGTACTTC
CSVQGPFGGKNIQYF
>TRBV6-6|NA|TRBD1|15|TRBJ2-3
TGTGCCAGCAGTCCCGGACAGGGCAAAGCAGATACGCAGTATTTT
CASSPGQGKADTQYF
>TRBV2|NA|NA|14|TRBJ2-1
TGTGCCAGCAGTGAAGGCGGGGACTACAATGAGCAGTTCTTC
CASSEGGDYNEQFF
>TRBV7-2|once|NA|17|TRBJ2-1
TGTGCCAGCAGCAAGTCCGACAGGACGAGCTCCTACAATGAGCAGTTCTTC
CASSKSDRTSSYNEQFF
>TRBV11-2|NA|NA|16|TRBJ2-1
TGTGCCAGCAGCTTAGATCTAGGGGCCCCCGACAATGAGCAGTTCTTC
CASSLDLGAPDNEQFF
>TRBV6-5|NA|NA|15|TRBJ1-5
TGTGCCAGCAGTCCCTCCCAGGGATTCGTTCAGCCCCAGCATTTT
CASSPSQGFVQPQHF
>TRBV30|NA|TRBD1|15|TRBJ1-1
TGTCCCTGGAGCCCTACACAGGGGCCCGACACTGAAGCTTTCTTT
CPWSPTQGPDTEAFF
>TRBV20-1|once|TRBD1|10|TRBJ2-3
TGCAGTGTCAGGGGGGATACGCAGTATTTT
CSVRGDTQYF
>TRBV2|few|TRBD1|14|TRBJ1-4
TGTGCCAGCAGTGAGCCAGGGGGGTATGAAAAACTGTTTTTT
CASSEPGGYEKLFF
>TRBV5-5|NA|TRBD2|13|TRBJ2-7
TGTGCCAGCAGCTTGGGACTAGCGTTCGAGCAGTACTTC
CASSLGLAFEQYF
>TRBV15|once|NA|14|TRBJ2-2
TGTGCCACCAGCAGAGATGTGAGGGCCGGGGAGCTGTTTTTT
CATSRDVRAGELFF
>TRBV30|NA|TRBD1|14|TRBJ1-6
TGTGCCTGGAGTCCCGGGACAGGTGGCTCACCCCTCCACTTT
CAWSPGTGGSPLHF
>TRBV19|once|TRBD1|14|TRBJ2-7
TGTGCCAGTAGTAAGCGGGACAGGGTCTACGAGCAGTACTTC
CASSKRDRVYEQYF
>TRBV6-5|NA|TRBD1|14|TRBJ2-7
TGTGCCAGCAGTTACGAGACAGGGCTCCACGAGCAGTACTTC
CASSYETGLHEQYF
>TRBV2|NA|NA|14|TRBJ1-2
TGTGCCAGCAGTCACAGGGATACGCGCTATGGCTACCCCTTC
CASSHRDTRYGYPF
>TRBV19|NA|TRBD1|15|TRBJ1-1
TGTGCCAGTAGCCCTATGACAGGGGGTGGCACTGAAGCTTTCTTT
CASSPMTGGGTEAFF
>TRBV7-7|few|NA|15|TRBJ1-2
TGTGCCAGCAGCTTATTCTTTGGAGCTAACTATGGCTACACCTTC
CASSLFFGANYGYTF
>TRBV29-1|NA|TRBD1|13|TRBJ1-4
TGCAGTGCCGGGACAGGCGCTTTTGAAAAACTGTTTTTT
CSAGTGAFEKLFF
>TRBV6-4|NA|TRBD2|14|TRBJ2-1
TGTGCCAGCAGTGTCCTAGCGGGGGGGCAGGAGCAGTTCTTC
CASSVLAGGQEQFF
>TRBV11-2|NA|TRBD1|14|TRBJ1-4
TGTGCCAGCAGCCTGGGACAGTCTAATGAAAAACTGTTTTTT
CASSLGQSNEKLFF
>TRBV29-1|NA|NA|12|TRBJ2-7
TGCAGCGTTAGTTGGGCGGGCTACGAGCAGTACTTC
CSVSWAGYEQYF
>TRBV6-6|NA|NA|16|TRBJ2-5
TGTGCCAGCAGTTACTCGAGAGGTCGTTCGCGGGAGACCCAGTACTTC
CASSYSRGRSRETQYF
>TRBV18|NA|TRBD2|13|TRBJ2-1
TGTGCCAGCTTGAGCGGGGAGTACAATGAGCAGTTCTTC
CASLSGEYNEQFF
>TRBV6-5|NA|NA|13|TRBJ1-1
TGTGCCAGCAGTTACGATGGGGCCACTGAAGCTTTCTTT
CASSYDGATEAFF
>TRBV5-1|NA|TRBD1|16|TRBJ2-3
TGCGCCAGCAGCTTGGTAGGGACAGGGTCGTCGGATACGCAGTATTTT
CASSLVGTGSSDTQYF
>TRBV7-9|NA|TRBD1|15|TRBJ1-3
TGTTCCAGCAGCGGGGGACAGCACTCTGGAAACACCATATATTTT
CSSSGGQHSGNTIYF
>TRBV28|NA|NA|14|TRBJ2-7
TGTGCCAGCAGTTTAAGTAGCGGAACCTACGAGCAGTACTTC
CASSLSSGTYEQYF
>TRBV6-1|NA|NA|13|TRBJ1-1
TGTGCCAGCACTTTCACAGGGAAGTTGTTGGCTTTCTTT
CASTFTGKLLAFF
>TRBV5-1|few|NA|13|TRBJ2-2
TGCGCCAGCAGCGGGGGGGCCACCGGGGAGCTGTTTTTT
CASSGGATGELFF
>TRBV6-5|few|NA|15|TRBJ1-3
TGTGCCAGCACACGGACAGCCCTCCTCGGGGACACCATATATTTT
CASTRTALLGDTIYF
>TRBV11-2|NA|TRBD2|15|TRBJ2-7
TGTGCCAGCAGCCAGGAAGGACTAGCCGCTACGAGGCAGTACTTC
CASSQEGLAATRQYF
>TRBV5-6|NA|NA|16|TRBJ2-5
TGTGCCAGCAGCTTGGTTCAGCTAGAAGGGGGAGAGACCCAGTACTTC
CASSLVQLEGGETQYF
>TRBV5-1|few|NA|13|TRBJ2-2
TGCGCCAGCAGCTGGCAGGGTTCCGGGGAGCTGTTTTTT
CASSWQGSGELFF